This T cell receptor (beta chain) was identified in a study of CD8 T cells in ankylosing spondylitis. Broader study findings: Ankylosing spondylitis blood appeared to be characterized by a TCR beta motif of 8 or 9 highly homologous variants. A number of the motif variants had already been described in reactive arthritis synovial fluid and blood. Peripheral blood held disease-linked clones only at relatively low frequency, and these were CD8+.

Germline assignment: CDR1 SGHVS and CDR2 FQNEAQ. Trimming stripped 1 base from V and 9 bases from J, with 21 bases between. CDR3 length equals 16 residues. To note about this clonotype: Its antigen remains unknown.

MiXCR was run by TCRdb on the 5' RACE reads, yielding one entry per CDR3 protein. The table lists about 800,000 distinct CDR3 sequences, about 10% of them singletons. The material sequenced was blood, either unsorted or a sorted T cell fraction (not recorded which). The V and J genes are TRBV7-8 and TRBJ2-5; D might be TRBD1 (6 bases). The sequence came from a male donor with ankylosing spondylitis. The CDR3 protein is CASSLDFWTEERPQYF. In DNA form, the CDR3 reads TGTGCCAGCAGCTTAGATTTCTGGACAGAAGAGAGGCCCCAGTACTTC.